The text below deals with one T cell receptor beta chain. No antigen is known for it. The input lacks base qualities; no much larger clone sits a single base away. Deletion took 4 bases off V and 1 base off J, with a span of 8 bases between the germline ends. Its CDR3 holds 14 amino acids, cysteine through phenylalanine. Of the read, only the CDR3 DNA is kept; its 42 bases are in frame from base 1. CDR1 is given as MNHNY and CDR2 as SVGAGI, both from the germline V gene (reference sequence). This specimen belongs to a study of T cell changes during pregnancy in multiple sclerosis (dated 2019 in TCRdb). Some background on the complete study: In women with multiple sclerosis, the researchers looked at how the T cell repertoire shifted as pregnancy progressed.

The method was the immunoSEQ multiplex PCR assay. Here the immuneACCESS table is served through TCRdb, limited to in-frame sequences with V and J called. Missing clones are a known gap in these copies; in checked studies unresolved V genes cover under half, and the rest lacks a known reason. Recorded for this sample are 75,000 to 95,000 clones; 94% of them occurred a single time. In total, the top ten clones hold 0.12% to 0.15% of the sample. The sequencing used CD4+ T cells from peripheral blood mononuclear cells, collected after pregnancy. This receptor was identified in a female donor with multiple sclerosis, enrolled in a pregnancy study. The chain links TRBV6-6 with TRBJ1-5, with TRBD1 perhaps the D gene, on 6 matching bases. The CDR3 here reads CASSWTVSNQPQHF. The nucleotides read TGTGCCAGCAGTTGGACAGTGAGCAATCAGCCCCAGCATTTT.